The 6 T cell receptor beta chains given below trace back to one sample, sequenced in a study of CD4 T cells in relation to SARS-CoV-2 and coronaviruses. These receptors have no identified antigens. Repertoires were generated with immunoSEQ multiplex PCR, while TCRdb's copy carries only in-frame clones and drops some. The data hold some 37,000 clones, with around 80% observed a single time. Input material: memory CD4+ T cells from PBMCs, cultured in vitro. The receptor set was obtained from an adult with COVID-19.

The gene calls are TRBV30 and TRBJ1-1; D is undetermined. With 4 bases removed from V and 3 bases from J, the gap between germline ends came to 9 bases. The CDR3 runs to 12 residues. Germline V CDR1 and CDR2: GTSNPN, SVGIG (reference sequence). CDR3 sequence: CAWTSEYTEAFF. The CDR3 DNA is TGTGCCTGGACTTCCGAGTACACTGAAGCTTTCTTT.

This chain links TRBV7-3 with TRBJ2-2; TRBD2 matches 12 bases. CDR1 and CDR2 from the germline V gene are SGHTA and FQGTGA. The V segment lost 6 bases and the J segment 4 bases; nucleotides outside the gene matches: 6. This CDR3 has 16 residues. CDR3 in DNA: TGTGCCAGCAGTCTGACTAGCGGGAGTGGCACCGGGGAGCTGTTTTTT. Amino acids: CASSLTSGSGTGELFF.

The chain joins TRBV27 to TRBJ2-7; the D gene is possibly TRBD2 (6 bases). V was pared by 6 bases and J by 0 bases, with 15 bases between. The CDR3 extends over 15 amino acids. Looked up from germline, CDR1 is MNHEY and CDR2 is SMNVEV (reference sequence). In DNA, the CDR3 is TGTGCCAGCAGACCAGTCGGCGGGGACTCCTACGAGCAGTACTTC. Its protein product is CASRPVGGDSYEQYF.

The chain joins TRBV11-3 to TRBJ1-1, with D maybe TRBD1 (5 bases). V was pared by 4 bases and J by 1 base, with 7 bases between. The germline V gene encodes CDR1 SGHNT and CDR2 YENEEA. The CDR3 loop spans 13 amino acids. The CDR3 coding sequence is TGTGCCAGCAGCTCGACAGCGAACACTGAAGCTTTCTTT. Its protein product is CASSSTANTEAFF. Full variable domain (remainder filled in from reference TRBV11-3 and TRBJ1-1): EAGVVQSPRYKIIEKKQPVAFWCNPISGHNTLYWYLQNLGQGPELLIRYENEEAVDDSQLPKDRFSAERLKGVDSTLKIQPAELGDSAVYLCASSSTANTEAFFGQGTRLTVV.

This rearrangement joins TRBV3-1 (or the pseudogene TRBV3-2) to TRBJ2-3, with no clear D. The germline V gene has CDR1 LGHDT and CDR2 YNNKEL (reference sequence). The CDR3 has 11 amino acids. Trimming removed 2 bases at V and 8 bases at J, with 5 bases between. Here the CDR3 DNA reads TGTGCCAGCAGCCAAAAGGGTACGCAGTATTTT. It translates to CASSQKGTQYF.

This clone has only one observation. The chain carries TRBV5-1 and TRBJ2-2; D may be TRBD2 (5 bases). The CDR3 contains 14 residues. V dropped 3 bases and J dropped 4 bases, with 10 bases sitting between them. CDR1 is SGHRS, CDR2 YFSETQ, per germline. CDR3 coding DNA: TGCGCCAGCAGCTCGGACGGAGGCACCGGGGAGCTGTTTTTT. Amino acid sequence: CASSSDGGTGELFF.